This T cell receptor beta chain was identified in a study of cytomegalovirus exposure and HLA in healthy donors. Of note for this clone: Its antigen is undetermined.

Broader study findings: Rarity held for most TCR sequences, but there were some public TCRs that occurred in many donors. In vitro checks showed that a few CMV-associated chains really do target CMV antigens.

Trimming at V came to 5 bases and at J to 0 bases, leaving 7 bases not matched to a gene. CDR3 length: 16 amino acids. Germline values: CDR1 SEHNR, CDR2 FQNEAQ (reference sequence). The PCR had 60 Vbeta and 13 Jbeta primers. This table comes from immunoSEQ multiplex PCR, and its TCRdb copy is limited to in-frame clones, with some not included. The sample has hundreds of thousands of clones, less than 85% seen once. The TCR was taken from a girl aged 2-10 years in good health and CMV-seronegative. The sample was PBMCs. The V gene is TRBV7-9, the J gene TRBJ1-2; 9 nucleotides match TRBD1. The CDR3 is CASSHRDREPNYGYTF. CDR3 sequence (DNA): TGTGCCAGCAGCCACCGGGACAGGGAACCTAACTATGGCTACACCTTC.